A single sample is the source of the 22 T cell receptor beta chains below, sequenced in a study of blood T cell repertoires in COVID-19. Only in-frame clones appear in the TCRdb table, and some are missing; sequencing was by immunoSEQ multiplex PCR. The repertoire holds about 190,000 clones, with around 80% as singletons. The sequenced sample consisted of peripheral blood. The receptors shown here come from a woman between 45 and 65 years old with acute or convalescent COVID-19.

The chain has TRBV5-4 and TRBJ2-5; D remains ambiguous. Between the trimmed V and J ends, which lost 1 base and 2 bases, there was a span of 9 bases. Germline-derived CDR1 and CDR2 are SGHNT and YYREEE (reference sequence). The CDR3 loop spans 14 amino acids. The CDR3 nucleotides are TGTGCCAGCAGCTTGCACGAGTTACAAGAGACCCAGTACTTC. Its protein is CASSLHELQETQYF.

This clone has only one observation. The rearrangement joins TRBV27 to TRBJ2-4; 8 nucleotides align to TRBD1. J gave up 7 bases and V 1 base, and 6 bases lay outside the gene matches. There are 15 residues in the CDR3. Germline-derived CDR1 and CDR2 are MNHEY and SMNVEV (reference sequence). This chain's CDR3 is CASSLWGQERNIQYF. The CDR3 nucleotides are TGTGCCAGCAGTTTATGGGGACAGGAAAGGAACATTCAGTACTTC.

The rearrangement uses TRBV3-1 (or the pseudogene TRBV3-2) and TRBJ1-2, with 9 bases aligning to TRBD1. Germline assignment: CDR1 LGHDT and CDR2 YNNKEL (reference sequence). The CDR3 extends over 15 amino acids. The junction had 3 bases not matched to a gene; V was cut back by 1 base and J by 3 bases. CDR3 DNA sequence: TGTGCCAGCAGCCAAGGGGACAGGGCTTACTATGGCTACACCTTC. It specifies CASSQGDRAYYGYTF.

CDR3 bases: TGTGCCAGCAGTTCGCCGGCTAGCGGGCAGACCTACGAGCAGTACTTC. Translated, it gives CASSSPASGQTYEQYF. The V call is TRBV28, the J call TRBJ2-7; 8 bases map to TRBD2. The trim removed 4 bases at V and 2 bases at J, leaving 10 bases unmatched. There are 16 residues in the CDR3. Germline V gene lookup returns CDR1 MDHEN and CDR2 SYDVKM.

Concerning this clone: The sample carries other DNA sequences with the same CDR3. The chain links TRBV3-1 (or the pseudogene TRBV3-2) to TRBJ2-5; 7 nucleotides line up with TRBD1. V was clipped by 2 bases and J by 5 bases; unmatched bases: 2. The germline V gene has CDR1 LGHDT and CDR2 YNNKEL (reference sequence). The CDR3 consists of 13 residues. The CDR3 protein is CASSQNRGETQYF. In DNA form, the CDR3 reads TGTGCCAGCAGCCAAAACAGGGGCGAGACCCAGTACTTC.

CDR3 amino acids: CASSSTTGGGQPQHF. The CDR3 DNA reads TGTGCCAGCAGCTCAACCACAGGGGGGGGTCAGCCCCAGCATTTT. The chain couples TRBV11-2 to TRBJ1-5, with TRBD1 matching 8 bases. The germline gives CDR1 SGHAT, CDR2 FQNNGV. The CDR3 has 15 amino acids. V was clipped by 4 bases and J by 6 bases; unmatched bases: 8.

V is TRBV27 and J is TRBJ1-2; no reliable D call. With 0 bases removed from V and 4 bases from J, the gap between germline ends came to 12 bases. CDR1 and CDR2 from the germline V gene are MNHEY and SMNVEV (reference sequence). This CDR3 spans 15 amino acids. The CDR3 coding sequence is TGTGCCAGCAGTTTATCGTACCCGGGATCCTATGGCTACACCTTC. Protein product: CASSLSYPGSYGYTF.

The chain links TRBV19 to TRBJ1-4, with a tentative D call TRBD1 (5 bases). Germline values: CDR1 LNHDA, CDR2 SQIVND (reference sequence). The CDR3 totals 13 residues. Trimming left V 1 base short and J 13 bases short, with 13 bases between. CDR3 sequence: CASSIGGAGRLFF. CDR3 nucleotide sequence: TGTGCCAGTAGTATAGGAGGGGCGGGGAGACTGTTTTTT.

The rearrangement joins TRBV19 to TRBJ1-1; D is possibly TRBD1 (5 bases). V was cut by 2 bases and J by 1 base, with 11 bases left in between. This CDR3 spans 15 amino acids. Looked up from germline, CDR1 is LNHDA and CDR2 is SQIVND (reference sequence). CDR3 sequence (DNA): TGTGCCAGTAGTATACAGGGAAGTAAGAACACTGAAGCTTTCTTT. It translates to CASSIQGSKNTEAFF.

The V and J genes are TRBV6-5 and TRBJ1-1; 7 bases match TRBD1. This CDR3 spans 15 amino acids. Germline V lookup: CDR1 MNHEY, CDR2 SVGAGI. The V and J ends lost 5 bases and 1 base, in that order; junction bases with no gene match: 7. DNA for the CDR3: TGTGCCAGCAGTCCTTGGAGACAGGGGAACACTGAAGCTTTCTTT. The encoded protein is CASSPWRQGNTEAFF.

The chain couples TRBV5-5 to TRBJ1-6; 9 positions match TRBD1. Per germline, CDR1 SGHKS and CDR2 YYEKEE (reference sequence). Losses at the gene ends were 2 bases for V and 8 bases for J; bases not matched to a gene: 14. This CDR3 comprises 18 residues. CDR3 sequence reads: CASSFNTGTGNMDSPLHF. For the CDR3, the DNA is TGTGCCAGCAGCTTTAATACCGGGACAGGGAATATGGATTCACCCCTCCACTTT. Full variable domain (outside the CDR3, taken from reference TRBV5-5 and TRBJ1-6): DAGVTQSPTHLIKTRGQQVTLRCSPISGHKSVSWYQQVLGQGPQFIFQYYEKEERGRGNFPDRFSARQFPNYSSELNVNALLLGDSALYLCASSFNTGTGNMDSPLHFGNGTRLTVT.

V usage is TRBV2 and J usage is TRBJ1-2, with a possible D match to TRBD1 (5 bases). Germline V lookup: CDR1 SNHLY, CDR2 FYNNEI. The CDR3 has 14 amino acids. The V gene lost 0 bases and the J gene lost 8 bases, with 13 bases spanning the gap. CDR3 sequence (DNA): TGTGCCAGCAGTGAAGCGCTTCGGCAGGGAGGCTACACCTTC. Protein sequence: CASSEALRQGGYTF.

The V gene is TRBV7-8, the J gene TRBJ1-1; no clear D. V was trimmed by 5 bases and J by 1 base, leaving 11 bases between them. This CDR3 contains 14 residues. In germline, CDR1 is SGHVS, CDR2 FQNEAQ. The CDR3 nucleotides are TGTGCCAGCAGCCGCCAGGCGTGGAACACTGAAGCTTTCTTT. This translates into CASSRQAWNTEAFF.

The genes are TRBV30 and TRBJ2-7; D might be TRBD1 (6 bases). The CDR3 extends over 14 amino acids. V dropped 1 base and J dropped 0 bases, with 10 bases sitting between them. Looked up from germline, CDR1 is GTSNPN and CDR2 is SVGIG (reference sequence). The CDR3 spells CAWSARGHSYEQYF. The DNA of the CDR3 is TGTGCCTGGAGTGCAAGGGGACACTCCTACGAGCAGTACTTC. The complete variable domain, with remaining parts taken from reference TRBV30 and TRBJ2-7, reads SQTIHQWPATLVQPVGSPLSLECTVEGTSNPNLYWYRQAAGRGLQLLFYSVGIGQISSEVPQNLSASRPQDRQFILSSKKLLLSDSGFYLCAWSARGHSYEQYFGPGTRLTVT.

V gene TRBV14 combines with J gene TRBJ2-5; D is unclear. CDR3 length: 18 residues. CDR1 and CDR2 from the germline V gene are SGHDN and FVKESK. V lost 0 bases and J lost 2, with 19 bases in between. The CDR3 sequence: CASSQESPRFSTQETQYF. The CDR3 region has the DNA TGTGCCAGCAGCCAAGAATCCCCGCGCTTTAGTACTCAAGAGACCCAGTACTTC.

The chain combines TRBV4-1 with TRBJ2-7; perhaps TRBD2 as D (6 bases). The CDR3 consists of 15 residues. Germline CDR1 MGHRA, CDR2 YSYEKL. V lost 4 bases to trimming and J lost 5 bases, with 18 bases between them. The chain's CDR3 is CASSRGGRRIDEQYF. The CDR3 bases are TGCGCCAGCAGCCGAGGAGGGAGGAGGATCGACGAGCAGTACTTC.

With regard to this clone: Germline and junction disagree at one end, which may indicate a read error. Other DNA sequences in the sample encode the same CDR3. The V gene is TRBV2, the J gene TRBJ2-4; 10 nucleotides agree with TRBD2. Germline V lookup: CDR1 SNHLY, CDR2 FYNNEI. The CDR3 spans 16 residues. For the CDR3, the DNA is TGCGCCAGCAGTGAAGCAGCTAGCGGGGGACGAAACATTCAGTACTTC. It encodes CASSEAASGGRNIQYF.

V and J are TRBV11-3 and TRBJ2-7; D may be TRBD2 (6 bases). Germline lookup yields CDR1 SGHNT and CDR2 YENEEA. There are 13 residues in the CDR3. The germline V and J ends were trimmed by 5 bases and 7 bases, with 15 bases remaining between them. Here the CDR3 reads CASSPEGRGEQYF. In DNA form, the CDR3 reads TGTGCCAGCAGCCCGGAGGGCCGGGGAGAGCAGTACTTC.

This clone was seen only once. The chain combines TRBV5-1 with TRBJ1-2; D is unclear. V was trimmed by 5 bases and J by 0 bases, leaving 17 bases between them. This CDR3 spans 16 amino acids. The germline V gene has CDR1 SGHRS and CDR2 YFSETQ. The CDR3 sequence: CASRPLLGEANYGYTF. CDR3 nucleotide sequence: TGCGCCAGCAGACCCCTTCTTGGGGAGGCTAACTATGGCTACACCTTC.

This clone is medium-sized within its sample. The chain joins TRBV19 to TRBJ1-2, with D perhaps TRBD1 (6 bases). The CDR3 consists of 16 residues. Germline CDR1 is LNHDA and CDR2 is SQIVND (reference sequence). V was shortened by 0 bases and J by 6 bases, with 17 bases between the two germline ends. DNA of the CDR3: TGTGCCAGTAGTATAGATATCACGACAGGAGGTAATGGCTACACCTTC. This codes for CASSIDITTGGNGYTF.

The chain joins TRBV5-4 to TRBJ1-1; the match to TRBD1 covers 8 bases. Germline V gene sequence: CDR1 SGHNT, CDR2 YYREEE (reference sequence). V gave up 0 bases and J gave up 5 bases; unmatched junction bases: 6. This CDR3 comprises 15 residues. CDR3 in amino acids: CASSLGGRGRTEAFF. CDR3 DNA: TGTGCCAGCAGCTTGGGTGGCAGGGGGCGAACTGAAGCTTTCTTT. Based on the CDR3 plus reference TRBV5-4 and TRBJ1-1, the full variable domain is ETGVTQSPTHLIKTRGQQVTLRCSSQSGHNTVSWYQQALGQGPQFIFQYYREEENGRGNFPPRFSGLQFPNYSSELNVNALELDDSALYLCASSLGGRGRTEAFFGQGTRLTVV.

This chain connects TRBV5-5 to TRBJ1-2; TRBD1 is a possible D gene (5 bases). From germline, CDR1 is SGHKS and CDR2 YYEKEE (reference sequence). The V and J ends lost 4 bases and 2 bases respectively, with 9 bases between them. This CDR3 has 13 amino acids. CDR3 DNA sequence: TGTGCCAGCAGCCGACAGAGCAACTATGGCTACACCTTC. Protein: CASSRQSNYGYTF.